This passage covers 9 T cell receptor beta chains from one sample sequenced in a study of technical replicates of blood from a few donors. Measured with immunoSEQ multiplex PCR; TCRdb has only the in-frame clones, and not every one. Found here are about 80,000 clones, roughly 98% of them singletons; the top ten hold 0.2% to 0.25%. Sequencing was carried out using T cells isolated from PBMCs. These TCRs come from a human donor in good health.

V usage is TRBV19 and J usage is TRBJ2-5; 9 bases are shared with TRBD2. V shed 3 bases and J 2 bases; nucleotides not matched to a gene: 10. Germline V gene data show CDR1 as LNHDA and CDR2 as SQIVND (reference sequence). The CDR3 length is 17 residues. CDR3: CASSIFGSGRPQETQYF. The CDR3, as DNA: TGTGCCAGTAGTATTTTTGGTAGCGGGAGACCACAAGAGACCCAGTACTTC.

This sequence joins TRBV9 and TRBJ2-3; possible D gene TRBD2, 5 bases. The CDR3 is made up of 13 amino acids. V was shortened by 4 bases and J by 5 bases, with 11 bases between the two germline ends. Germline CDR1 is SGDLS and CDR2 is YYNGEE. CDR3 sequence reads: CASSRGGGDTQYF. In DNA form, the CDR3 reads TGTGCCAGCAGCCGGGGTGGAGGAGATACGCAGTATTTT. The variable domain in full, completed from reference TRBV9 and TRBJ2-3, reads DSGVTQTPKHLITATGQRVTLRCSPRSGDLSVYWYQQSLDQGLQFLIQYYNGEERAKGNILERFSAQQFPDLHSELNLSSLELGDSALYFCASSRGGGDTQYFGPGTRLTVL.

The chain links TRBV5-6 to TRBJ1-1, with TRBD1 as a possible D gene (5 bases). CDR1 and CDR2 (germline): SGHDT, YYEEEE. This CDR3 has 12 amino acids. V was cut by 0 bases and J by 11 bases, with 11 bases left in between. The CDR3: CASSLAGFGAFF. For the CDR3, the DNA is TGTGCCAGCAGCTTGGCAGGGTTTGGGGCTTTCTTT.

The CDR3 DNA sequence: TGCGCCAGCAGCATGACTAGCGGAAACTACGAGCAGTACTTC. Translation gives CASSMTSGNYEQYF. The rearrangement links TRBV5-1 to TRBJ2-7; 9 nucleotides line up with TRBD2. The CDR3 sequence is 14 residues long. The germline gives CDR1 SGHRS, CDR2 YFSETQ. The ends lost 4 bases at V and 3 bases at J; junction bases unmatched: 5.

This rearrangement joins TRBV6-5 to TRBJ1-5, with D hard to call. Germline V gene data show CDR1 as MNHEY and CDR2 as SVGAGI. V lost 5 bases to trimming and J lost 5 bases, with 13 bases between them. This CDR3 has 14 residues. The chain's CDR3 is CASSHRQSDQPQHF. CDR3 nucleotides: TGTGCCAGCAGTCATCGGCAAAGCGATCAGCCCCAGCATTTT.

The chain combines TRBV4-3 with TRBJ2-2, with D hard to call. CDR3 length: 13 amino acids. Germline V lookup: CDR1 LGHNA, CDR2 YSLEER. The V and J ends lost 0 bases and 6 bases respectively, with 5 bases between them. The CDR3: CASSQDAAGELFF. The CDR3, as DNA: TGCGCCAGCAGCCAAGATGCAGCCGGGGAGCTGTTTTTT.

Here the CDR3 reads CASSPQGRNTEAFF. In DNA, the CDR3 is TGTGCCAGTAGTCCCCAGGGGCGTAACACTGAAGCTTTCTTT. V and J are TRBV19 and TRBJ1-1; TRBD1 is a possible D gene (6 bases). The CDR3 runs 14 residues. Per germline, CDR1 LNHDA and CDR2 SQIVND (reference sequence). Between the trimmed V and J ends, which lost 5 bases and 2 bases, there was a span of 12 bases.

V is TRBV9 and J is TRBJ1-5; D unclear. V lost 0 bases and J lost 1, with 17 bases in between. The germline gives CDR1 SGDLS, CDR2 YYNGEE. The CDR3 spans 18 residues. CDR3 nucleotides: TGTGCCAGCAGCGTAGCTACGGGGAAGGGAACGAGCAATCAGCCCCAGCATTTT. Protein: CASSVATGKGTSNQPQHF.

The chain combines TRBV4-2 with TRBJ1-2; D is ambiguous. CDR3 length: 12 amino acids. V lost 6 bases and J 2 bases, leaving 7 bases between the germline ends. CDR1 and CDR2 (germline): LGHNA, YNFKEQ. DNA of the CDR3: TGTGCCAGCAGATATACAAACTATGGCTACACCTTC. Translating it yields CASRYTNYGYTF.